Following are 15 T cell receptor beta chains from one sample sequenced in a study of shared clonotypes between healthy human individuals. Sequencing was performed with immunoSEQ multiplex PCR; in TCRdb, only in-frame clones are kept and a portion is missing. The sample has around 2.1 million clones, around 93% seen once. Naive CD8 cells lacked CD45RO and underwent positive selection for CCR7, leaving out terminally differentiated effector memory CD45RA+ cells. Sample: naive CD8+ T cells from PBMCs. The receptors stem from a man between 18 and 29 years old in good health. Some clones in this sample may be carry-over from other donors' samples.

V usage is TRBV5-5 and J usage is TRBJ2-7; D possibly matches TRBD1 or TRBD2 (5 bases each). V dropped 4 bases and J dropped 0 bases, with 14 bases sitting between them. Germline assignment: CDR1 SGHKS and CDR2 YYEKEE (reference sequence). The CDR3 is 15 amino acids. CDR3 nucleotide sequence: TGTGCCAGCAGCCTAGGGACGGGGAGCTCCTACGAGCAGTACTTC. Its translation is CASSLGTGSSYEQYF.

The chain is built from TRBV27 and TRBJ2-7; D is possibly TRBD1 (6 bases). The germline V gene has CDR1 MNHEY and CDR2 SMNVEV (reference sequence). V shed 6 bases and J shed 2 bases, with 14 bases lying between them. CDR3 length equals 14 residues. The CDR3 loop reads CASRKAGQPYEQYF. The CDR3 region has the DNA TGTGCCAGCAGAAAAGCAGGACAGCCCTACGAGCAGTACTTC.

Comments on this clone: The same CDR3 can be traced to other DNA sequences in this sample. The chain combines TRBV4-1 with TRBJ1-1; D is ambiguous. V was shortened by 1 base and J by 0 bases, with 6 bases between the two germline ends. The length of the CDR3 is 14 residues. Germline V gives CDR1 MGHRA, CDR2 YSYEKL. This CDR3 reads CASSQVSLNTEAFF. The CDR3, as DNA: TGCGCCAGCAGCCAAGTCTCCCTGAACACTGAAGCTTTCTTT.

The rearrangement links TRBV27 to TRBJ1-5; the D is unclear. The CDR3 contains 13 residues. Germline assignment: CDR1 MNHEY and CDR2 SMNVEV (reference sequence). The V end was cut by 2 bases, the J end by 5 bases, with 7 bases between. The CDR3 region has the DNA TGTGCCAGCAGTTTACAGGAATATCAGCCCCAGCATTTT. It yields the protein CASSLQEYQPQHF.

About this clone itself: Here the CDR3 omits its conserved ending phenylalanine or tryptophan, so a read error is the likely source. The DNA is left out, because the CDR3 cannot be placed on it with certainty; the CDR3 is given as TCRdb lists it. This chain joins TRBV29-1 and TRBJ1-1; TRBD1 is the table's D call and was not checked against the DNA. The CDR3 spans 9 amino acids, including both terminal residues. The germline CDR1 and CDR2 sequences are SQVTM and ANQGSEA. The CDR3 here is CSVEKGVEL.

J is TRBJ2-7 and V is TRBV4-1; D ambiguous. This CDR3 region has 15 residues. Germline CDR1 and CDR2: MGHRA and YSYEKL. V dropped 3 bases and J dropped 0 bases, with 12 bases sitting between them. The CDR3: CASSHITDYSYEQYF. Here the CDR3 DNA reads TGCGCCAGCAGCCACATCACCGATTACTCCTACGAGCAGTACTTC.

This chain connects TRBV10-3 to TRBJ2-7, with D perhaps given as TRBD1 or TRBD2 (5 bases each). The V gene's germline CDR1 is ENHRY and CDR2 SYGVKD. The CDR3 loop spans 13 amino acids. V lost 5 bases and J 5 bases, leaving 13 bases between the germline ends. The CDR3 bases are TGTGCCATCAGTTTGGGACCACCCAACGAGCAGTACTTC. Residues: CAISLGPPNEQYF.

The chain has TRBV10-3 and TRBJ1-5; a possible D gene is TRBD1 (6 bases). Germline-derived CDR1 and CDR2 are ENHRY and SYGVKD. The CDR3 sequence is 15 residues long. V was clipped by 6 bases and J by 2 bases, with 14 bases between them. For the CDR3, the DNA is TGTGCCATCAGATCAGGGGTAGCGGGCAATCAGCCCCAGCATTTT. This gives the protein CAIRSGVAGNQPQHF.

The rearrangement uses TRBV7-8 and TRBJ2-7; D may be TRBD2 (6 bases). This CDR3 region has 13 residues. Trimming took off 7 bases at V and 5 bases at J, with 15 bases between the two ends. Germline V gene lookup returns CDR1 SGHVS and CDR2 FQNEAQ. CDR3: CASNWGEVNEQYF. The DNA for the CDR3 is TGTGCCAGCAACTGGGGGGAAGTGAACGAGCAGTACTTC.

The genes are TRBV7-9 and TRBJ2-7; D is unclear. Germline V gene data show CDR1 as SEHNR and CDR2 as FQNEAQ (reference sequence). There are 13 residues in the CDR3. V lost 2 bases and J lost 6, with 11 bases in between. CDR3 sequence: CASSLLEFPEQYF. As DNA, the CDR3 is TGTGCCAGCAGCTTATTAGAGTTTCCCGAGCAGTACTTC.

The gene calls are TRBV7-9 and TRBJ2-1; 9 bases agree with TRBD2. V was clipped by 1 base and J by 4 bases; unmatched bases: 2. The CDR3 has 15 amino acids. Germline V gene data show CDR1 as SEHNR and CDR2 as FQNEAQ (reference sequence). The chain's CDR3 is CASSLGTSEYNEQFF. The CDR3 DNA reads TGTGCCAGCAGCTTAGGGACTAGCGAGTACAATGAGCAGTTCTTC.

V and J are TRBV11-2 and TRBJ1-1; D is possibly TRBD1 (6 bases). The V gene's germline CDR1 is SGHAT and CDR2 FQNNGV. CDR3 length: 14 residues. Trimming removed 7 bases at V and 7 bases at J, with 19 bases between. For the CDR3, the DNA is TGTGCCAGCATCCCGTTGGGGGGCGGGAATGAAGCTTTCTTT. Its translation is CASIPLGGGNEAFF. Full variable domain (missing parts from reference TRBV11-2 and TRBJ1-1): EAGVAQSPRYKIIEKRQSVAFWCNPISGHATLYWYQQILGQGPKLLIQFQNNGVVDDSQLPKDRFSAERLKGVDSTLKIQPAKLEDSAVYLCASIPLGGGNEAFFGQGTRLTVV.

The rearrangement links TRBV5-4 to TRBJ2-7, with TRBD2 identical over 9 bases. Germline CDR1 is SGHNT and CDR2 is YYREEE (reference sequence). The CDR3 consists of 15 residues. V dropped 1 base and J dropped 7; count of bases not matched to a gene: 9. DNA of the CDR3: TGTGCCAGCAGCTTGTCTAGCGGGACCGCCGGAGAGCAGTACTTC. Translated: CASSLSSGTAGEQYF.

This chain links TRBV15 with TRBJ1-2; a weak D match, TRBD1 (5 bases). Germline CDR1 LNHNV, CDR2 YYDKDF (reference sequence). CDR3 size: 15 residues. V gave up 5 bases and J gave up 3 bases, with 16 bases separating them. The DNA of the CDR3 is TGTGCCACCAGCCTCCGGCCTGGGGGGTACTATGGCTACACCTTC. This codes for CATSLRPGGYYGYTF.

The rearrangement joins TRBV2 to TRBJ1-2; 11 bases agree with TRBD1. The CDR3 is 20 amino acids. CDR1 SNHLY and CDR2 FYNNEI come from the germline V gene. V gave up 2 bases and J gave up 0 bases; unmatched junction bases: 14. The CDR3 protein is CASSESGQGVFNLANYGYTF. In nucleotides, the CDR3 is TGTGCCAGCAGTGAATCGGGACAGGGGGTTTTCAATTTAGCTAACTATGGCTACACCTTC.